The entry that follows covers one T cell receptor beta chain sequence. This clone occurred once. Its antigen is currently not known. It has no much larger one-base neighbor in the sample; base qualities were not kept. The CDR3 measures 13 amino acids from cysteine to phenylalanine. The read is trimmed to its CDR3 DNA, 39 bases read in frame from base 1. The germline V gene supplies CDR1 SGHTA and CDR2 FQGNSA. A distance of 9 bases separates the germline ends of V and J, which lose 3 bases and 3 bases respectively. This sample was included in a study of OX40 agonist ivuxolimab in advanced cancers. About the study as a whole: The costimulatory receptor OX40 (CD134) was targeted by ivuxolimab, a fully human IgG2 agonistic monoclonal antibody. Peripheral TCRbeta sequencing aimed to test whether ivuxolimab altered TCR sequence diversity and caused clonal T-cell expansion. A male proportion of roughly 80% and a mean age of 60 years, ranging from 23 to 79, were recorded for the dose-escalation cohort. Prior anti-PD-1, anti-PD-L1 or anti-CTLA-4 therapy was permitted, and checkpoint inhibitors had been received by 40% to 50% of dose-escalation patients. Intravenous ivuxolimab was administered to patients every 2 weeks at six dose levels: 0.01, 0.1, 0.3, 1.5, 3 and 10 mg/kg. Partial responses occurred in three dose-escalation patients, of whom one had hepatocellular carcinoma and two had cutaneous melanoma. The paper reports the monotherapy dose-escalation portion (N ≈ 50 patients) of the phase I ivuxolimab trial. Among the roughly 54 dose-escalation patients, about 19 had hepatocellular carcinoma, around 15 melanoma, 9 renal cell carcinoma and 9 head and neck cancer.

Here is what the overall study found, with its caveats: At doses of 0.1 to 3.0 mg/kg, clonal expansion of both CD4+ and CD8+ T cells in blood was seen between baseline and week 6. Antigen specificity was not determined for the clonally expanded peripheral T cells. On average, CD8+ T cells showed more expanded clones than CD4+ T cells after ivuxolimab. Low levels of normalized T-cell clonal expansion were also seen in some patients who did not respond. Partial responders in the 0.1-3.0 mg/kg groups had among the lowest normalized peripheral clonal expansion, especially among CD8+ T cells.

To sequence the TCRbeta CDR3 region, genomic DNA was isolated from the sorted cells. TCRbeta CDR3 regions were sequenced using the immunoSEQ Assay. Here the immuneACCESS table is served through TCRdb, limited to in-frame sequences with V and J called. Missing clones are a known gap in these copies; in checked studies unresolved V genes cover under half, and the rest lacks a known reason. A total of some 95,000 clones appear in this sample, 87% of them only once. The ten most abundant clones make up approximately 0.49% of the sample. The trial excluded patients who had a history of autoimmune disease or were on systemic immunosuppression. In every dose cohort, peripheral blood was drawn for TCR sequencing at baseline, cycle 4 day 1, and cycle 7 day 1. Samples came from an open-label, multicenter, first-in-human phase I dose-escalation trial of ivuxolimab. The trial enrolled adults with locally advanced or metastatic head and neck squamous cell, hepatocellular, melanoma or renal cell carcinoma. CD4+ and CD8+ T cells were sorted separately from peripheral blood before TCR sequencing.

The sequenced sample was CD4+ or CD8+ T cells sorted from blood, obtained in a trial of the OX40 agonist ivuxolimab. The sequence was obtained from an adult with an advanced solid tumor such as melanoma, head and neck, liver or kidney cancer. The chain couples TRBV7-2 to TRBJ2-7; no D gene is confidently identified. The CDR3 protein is CASSFSPIYEQYF. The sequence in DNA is TGTGCCAGCAGCTTCTCCCCAATCTACGAGCAGTACTTC.